This is a list of T cell receptor beta chains from one sample in a study of T cell responses to AZD1222 COVID-19 vaccine. Libraries were prepared by immunoSEQ multiplex PCR; TCRdb keeps only in-frame clonotypes and omits some of them. The repertoire holds under 200,000 clones, with around 92% as singletons. The sequencing used peripheral blood, collected 28 days after the second AZD1222 dose. The receptors were sampled from an adult who received the AZD1222 COVID-19 vaccine. Each CDR3 is given with its conserved first and last residue.

J	V	CDR3
TRBJ1-5	TRBV3-1/TRBV3-2	CASSQRNQPQHF
TRBJ2-2	TRBV5-6	CASSFEGAGELFF
TRBJ1-1	TRBV11-2	CASSLVSSVVGEAFF
TRBJ2-1	TRBV11-2	CASSLRGLGARGYNEQFF
TRBJ1-1	TRBV6-1	CASSESSSGNTEAFF
TRBJ1-2	TRBV6-5	CASSQSTGGYTF
TRBJ2-2	TRBV12-3/TRBV12-4	CANRGGTGELFF
TRBJ1-1	TRBV6-5	CASRSRSEQGAFF
TRBJ1-1	TRBV18	CASSRNRVNTEAFF
TRBJ1-5	TRBV21-1	CASSPGSTGGEGNQPQHF
TRBJ2-1	TRBV11-3	CASSLVTGASGIYHEQFF
TRBJ2-7	TRBV7-9	CASSLGGTASLPVYEQYF
TRBJ2-1	TRBV5-4	CASSLAGASYNEQFF
TRBJ2-1	TRBV7-9	CASSPPAGARNNEQFF
TRBJ2-5	TRBV11-3	CASSSDRASGSPQYF
TRBJ2-7	TRBV6-5	CASRKSRDSSYEQYF
TRBJ2-2	TRBV30	CAWSGGFTGELFF
TRBJ1-1	TRBV10-3	CANRQALDTEAFF
TRBJ1-2	TRBV28	CASGNYGYTF
TRBJ2-3	TRBV10-3	CAISEPPGQGVTDTQYF
TRBJ2-7	TRBV27	CASSLGGSSYEQYF
TRBJ1-6	TRBV5-4	CASSAVTGSINSPLHF
TRBJ2-2	TRBV4-2	CASSQDSWVAGELFF